One and the same sample provided the 7 T cell receptor beta chains below, sequenced in a study of OX40 agonist ivuxolimab in advanced cancers. Measured with immunoSEQ multiplex PCR; TCRdb has only the in-frame clones, and not every one. In the table there are 20,000 to 30,000 clones, around nine tenths of which are singletons. The sample in question was CD4+ or CD8+ T cells sorted from blood, obtained in a trial of the OX40 agonist ivuxolimab. The receptors were sampled from an adult with an advanced solid tumor such as melanoma, head and neck, liver or kidney cancer.

The V gene is TRBV7-8, the J gene TRBJ1-1; TRBD1 agrees at 10 bases. This CDR3 comprises 14 residues. Trimming took 2 bases from V and 8 from J; bases not matched to a gene: 5. In germline, CDR1 is SGHVS, CDR2 FQNEAQ. The CDR3 sequence: CASSLWTGGAEAFF. The CDR3 region has the DNA TGTGCCAGCAGCTTATGGACAGGGGGGGCAGAAGCTTTCTTT.

The V and J genes are TRBV28 and TRBJ2-3; 14 nucleotides match TRBD2. The germline V gene encodes CDR1 MDHEN and CDR2 SYDVKM. J gave up 3 bases and V 5 bases, and 7 bases lay outside the gene matches. The CDR3 length is 17 residues. The CDR3 loop is CASSPRTSGRWTDTQYF. The DNA of the CDR3 is TGTGCCAGCAGTCCTCGGACTAGCGGGAGGTGGACAGATACGCAGTATTTT.

The genes are TRBV30 and TRBJ1-1, with D unresolved. The CDR3 contains 13 residues. In germline, CDR1 is GTSNPN, CDR2 SVGIG (reference sequence). Trimming took 0 bases from V and 4 from J, leaving 9 bases between them. CDR3 region: CAWSVGQITEAFF. The DNA of the CDR3 is TGTGCCTGGAGTGTTGGGCAGATCACTGAAGCTTTCTTT.

The count of this clone is one. The J gene is TRBJ2-7, the V gene TRBV7-6; 7 bases are shared with TRBD2. The CDR3 covers 16 residues. Germline V CDR1 and CDR2: SGHVS, FNYEAQ. The V segment lost 1 base and the J segment 4 bases; nucleotides outside the gene matches: 10. In DNA form, the CDR3 reads TGTGCCAGCAGCTTAGGGTTCGGGGGGTCCCTATACGAGCAGTACTTC. It encodes CASSLGFGGSLYEQYF.

The genes are TRBV6-4 and TRBJ2-3; TRBD1 is a possible D gene (5 bases). CDR3 length equals 14 residues. V lost 4 bases to trimming and J lost 0 bases, with 8 bases between them. The germline V gene has CDR1 MRHNA and CDR2 SNTAGT. Here the CDR3 reads CASSAAGSTDTQYF. CDR3 in DNA: TGTGCCAGCAGTGCGGCAGGGAGCACAGATACGCAGTATTTT.

The chain couples TRBV7-6 to TRBJ2-4; D may match TRBD1 or TRBD2 (5 bases each). There are 13 residues in the CDR3. Looked up from germline, CDR1 is SGHVS and CDR2 is FNYEAQ. With 4 bases removed from V and 8 bases from J, the gap between germline ends came to 12 bases. CDR3 sequence (DNA): TGTGCCAGCAGCTCCTCTCTGGGGGACATTCAGTACTTC. This gives the protein CASSSSLGDIQYF.

The chain carries TRBV12-2 and TRBJ2-1; TRBD1 reflects the table's D call only, with no check against the DNA. TRBV12-2 is deemed a pseudogene. The CDR3 has 16 residues. The CDR3 here is CASRSQGESTYNEQFF. The CDR3 nucleotides read TGTGCAAGTCGCTCCCAGGGGGAATCTACCTACAATGAGCAGTTCTTC.